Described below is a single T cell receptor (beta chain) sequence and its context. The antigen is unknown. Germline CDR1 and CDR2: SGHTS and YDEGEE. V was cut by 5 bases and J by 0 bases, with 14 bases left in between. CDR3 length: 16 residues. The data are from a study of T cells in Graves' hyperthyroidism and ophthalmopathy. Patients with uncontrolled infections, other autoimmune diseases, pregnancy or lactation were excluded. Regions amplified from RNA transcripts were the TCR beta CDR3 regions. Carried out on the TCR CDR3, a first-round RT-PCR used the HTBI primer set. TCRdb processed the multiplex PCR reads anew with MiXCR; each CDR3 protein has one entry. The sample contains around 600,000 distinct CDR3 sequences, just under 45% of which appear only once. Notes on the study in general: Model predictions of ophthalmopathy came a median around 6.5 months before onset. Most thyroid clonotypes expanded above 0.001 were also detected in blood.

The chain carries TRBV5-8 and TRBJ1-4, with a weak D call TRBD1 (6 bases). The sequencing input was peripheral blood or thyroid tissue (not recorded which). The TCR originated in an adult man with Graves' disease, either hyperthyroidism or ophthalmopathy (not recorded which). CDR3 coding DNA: TGTGCCAGCAGGCTCGACAGGAGCACAACTAATGAAAAACTGTTTTTT. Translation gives CASRLDRSTTNEKLFF.